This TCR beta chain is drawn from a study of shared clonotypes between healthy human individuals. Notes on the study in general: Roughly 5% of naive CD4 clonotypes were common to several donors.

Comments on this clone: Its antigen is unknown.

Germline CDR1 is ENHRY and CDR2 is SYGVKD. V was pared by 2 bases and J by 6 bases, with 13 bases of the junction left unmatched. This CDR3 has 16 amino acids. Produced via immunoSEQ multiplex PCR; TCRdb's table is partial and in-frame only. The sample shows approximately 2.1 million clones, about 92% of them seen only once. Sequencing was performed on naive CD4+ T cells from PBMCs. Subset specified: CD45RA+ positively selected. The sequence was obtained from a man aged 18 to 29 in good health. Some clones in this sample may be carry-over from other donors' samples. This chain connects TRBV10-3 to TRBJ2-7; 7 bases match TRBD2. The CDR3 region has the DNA TGTGCCATCAGTGAGGAGCCTAGCGGTTTGGGCGCCGAGCAGTACTTC. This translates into CAISEEPSGLGAEQYF.